This T cell receptor (beta chain) emerged from a study of post-analysis software for immune sequencing data. Study summary: Courses of disease covered relapsing-remitting, secondary progressive and progressive-relapsing multiple sclerosis. Regarding the study as a whole: The F measure placed samples prepared in the same batch into strongly shared clusters.

This clonotype was counted ten times or more. Its antigen remains unknown. Included in the TCR beta cDNA libraries were unique molecular identifiers. Out of about 0.9 to 11 million T cells, a few hundred thousand cDNA molecules were generated. TCRdb called the PCR reads again in MiXCR, with one record for every CDR3 protein. The data contain about 180,000 distinct CDR3 sequences, over 25% of them seen just once; the ten biggest clones take up approximately 1.4%. Material: blood. This sequence was found in a girl between 10 and 17 years old with multiple sclerosis.

The DNA for the CDR3 is TGTGCCAGCAGTTTATCTGAGCCCTATGGCTACACCTTC. Residues: CASSLSEPYGYTF. The V call is TRBV12-3 or TRBV12-4, the J call TRBJ1-2; D ambiguous. V gave up 2 bases and J gave up 4 bases, with 8 bases separating them. The CDR3 extends over 13 amino acids.